What follows describes a single T cell receptor beta chain. As yet, its antigen is unknown. The source of the sample is a study of cytomegalovirus exposure and HLA in healthy donors. Donors counted as nominally healthy when sampled, yet unrecorded immune exposures were likely. Study findings and constraints: In a later analysis, a missense DCLRE1C variant was linked to TCR beta V- and J-gene trimming. Cytomegalovirus-associated status was assigned to about 180 TCR beta chains.

The germline V gene encodes CDR1 MNHEY and CDR2 SVGAGI. The CDR3 has 11 residues. The V and J ends lost 5 bases and 3 bases respectively, with 5 bases between them. PCR primers comprised 60 Vbeta and 13 Jbeta primers. Profiling relied on immunoSEQ multiplex PCR, and the TCRdb table lists in-frame clones only, not all of them. This repertoire shows approximately 140,000 clones, about 80% found once; its top ten account for roughly 4.7%. This sequence originates from a male donor in good health and CMV-seronegative. The chain has TRBV6-5 and TRBJ2-7; D call uncertain. The material sequenced was PBMCs. CDR3 DNA sequence: TGTGCCAGCAGTGCAGGCTACGAGCAGTACTTC. Translating it yields CASSAGYEQYF.